The 18 T cell receptor beta chains below were found in one sample sequenced in a study of CD8+ T cells in alopecia areata. Sequencing used cDNA as its template, made by extracting RNA and reverse transcribing it. Method: immunoSEQ multiplex PCR; TCRdb's copy keeps in-frame clones and lacks some. The sample shows roughly 130,000 clones, 45% to 65% of them seen only once. The specimen comprised CD4+ T cells sorted from blood, sampled at week 0. These receptors were collected from a human donor with alopecia areata.

This clone was observed a single time. The rearrangement uses TRBV5-4 and TRBJ1-2; TRBD1 is a possible D gene (5 bases). The CDR3 totals 15 residues. V lost 4 bases to trimming and J lost 7 bases, with 20 bases between them. CDR1 is SGHNT and CDR2 is YYREEE in the germline V gene (reference sequence). CDR3 amino acids: CASSVVRGGFLGYTF. Here the CDR3 DNA reads TGTGCCAGCAGCGTTGTAAGGGGCGGCTTTCTTGGCTACACCTTC.

The genes are TRBV5-4 and TRBJ2-1; no reliable D call. The CDR3 spans 13 residues. The V gene's germline CDR1 is SGHNT and CDR2 YYREEE (reference sequence). V was cut by 3 bases and J by 4 bases, with 8 bases left in between. Here the CDR3 DNA reads TGTGCCAGCAGCTCCCACTCGTACAATGAGCAGTTCTTC. It encodes CASSSHSYNEQFF.

This clone was detected only a few times. This chain uses TRBV7-2 with TRBJ2-7; D remains ambiguous. Germline V gene lookup returns CDR1 SGHTA and CDR2 FQGNSA. Trimming stripped 5 bases from V and 0 bases from J, with 14 bases between. The CDR3 length is 15 residues. CDR3 nucleotide sequence: TGTGCCAGCAGCCTCGCCGACTCCCTCTCCTACGAGCAGTACTTC. It is translated as CASSLADSLSYEQYF.

This chain uses TRBV7-2 with TRBJ2-2; TRBD2 is a possible D gene (5 bases). V was pared by 1 base and J by 5 bases, with 8 bases between. The CDR3 is 14 amino acids. Germline loops: CDR1 SGHTA, CDR2 FQGNSA. The CDR3 coding sequence is TGTGCCAGCAGCTTAGTGTTAGCGACCGGGGAGCTGTTTTTT. Protein: CASSLVLATGELFF.

The J gene is TRBJ2-1, the V gene TRBV10-3; TRBD2 matches 10 bases. Germline V gene lookup returns CDR1 ENHRY and CDR2 SYGVKD. The V and J ends lost 4 bases and 5 bases, in that order; junction bases with no gene match: 5. The length of the CDR3 is 15 residues. The CDR3 here is CAISGSGTSDNEQFF. CDR3 bases: TGTGCCATCAGTGGATCCGGGACTAGCGACAATGAGCAGTTCTTC.

This chain joins TRBV7-3 and TRBJ2-1; weak D call: TRBD1 (5 bases). This CDR3 spans 16 amino acids. CDR1 and CDR2 from the germline V gene are SGHTA and FQGTGA. Between the trimmed V and J ends, which lost 2 bases and 3 bases, there was a span of 14 bases. CDR3 residues: CASSLLRRVSYNEQFF. In DNA form, the CDR3 reads TGTGCCAGCAGCTTACTCCGCAGGGTGAGCTACAATGAGCAGTTCTTC. The whole variable domain, remainder taken from reference TRBV7-3 and TRBJ2-1, is GAGVSQTPSNKVTEKGKYVELRCDPISGHTALYWYRQSLGQGPEFLIYFQGTGAADDSGLPNDRFFAVRPEGSVSTLKIQRTERGDSAVYLCASSLLRRVSYNEQFFGPGTRLTVL.

The V call is TRBV5-6, the J call TRBJ2-5; tentatively, D is TRBD2 (6 bases). The length of the CDR3 is 14 residues. The V and J ends lost 4 bases and 2 bases respectively, with 12 bases between them. CDR1 and CDR2 from the germline V gene are SGHDT and YYEEEE. The CDR3 protein is CASSNLREQETQYF. The CDR3 coding sequence is TGTGCCAGCAGCAACCTCCGGGAGCAAGAGACCCAGTACTTC.

This chain joins TRBV6-5 and TRBJ1-3; the D is unclear. The V gene lost 6 bases and the J gene lost 0 bases, with 6 bases spanning the gap. The CDR3 length is 13 residues. Germline V CDR1 and CDR2: MNHEY, SVGAGI. The CDR3 DNA reads as TGTGCCAGCAGCCGGGACTCTGGAAACACCATATATTTT. This encodes CASSRDSGNTIYF.

This clone was picked up a small number of times. The J gene is TRBJ1-2, the V gene TRBV7-2, with 7 positions matching TRBD1. The CDR3 runs to 12 residues. Germline loops: CDR1 SGHTA, CDR2 FQGNSA. The ends lost 4 bases at V and 6 bases at J; junction bases unmatched: 2. The CDR3 is CASSYDRDGYTF. CDR3 nucleotides: TGTGCCAGCAGCTACGACAGGGATGGCTACACCTTC.

This chain uses TRBV27 with TRBJ1-5, with D hard to call. The V end lost 1 base, the J end lost 4 bases, and 11 bases lay between the germline ends. The CDR3 loop spans 15 amino acids. The V gene's germline CDR1 is MNHEY and CDR2 SMNVEV (reference sequence). In DNA form, the CDR3 reads TGTGCCAGCAGTTTATTGGGCAGTAAAAATCAGCCCCAGCATTTT. The encoded protein is CASSLLGSKNQPQHF.

The chain uses TRBV5-1 and TRBJ2-5, with 7 bases lining up with TRBD2. The CDR3 extends over 15 amino acids. Germline V gene data show CDR1 as SGHRS and CDR2 as YFSETQ. V lost 1 base, J lost 5 bases, and 8 bases stayed unmatched. CDR3 sequence (DNA): TGCGCCAGCAGCTTGACTAGCGCCCGAGGGGAGACCCAGTACTTC. Residues: CASSLTSARGETQYF.

The rearrangement links TRBV25-1 to TRBJ1-4; D is uncertain. The germline V and J ends were trimmed by 6 bases and 8 bases, with 7 bases remaining between them. The CDR3 covers 11 residues. The V gene's germline CDR1 is MGHDK and CDR2 SYGVNS. CDR3: CASRAGEKLFF. Written as DNA, the CDR3 is TGTGCCAGCAGAGCGGGGGAAAAACTGTTTTTT.

The rearrangement links TRBV4-3 to TRBJ2-1; 7 bases map to TRBD2. CDR1 is LGHNA, CDR2 YSLEER, per germline. The CDR3 runs to 15 residues. V was pared by 4 bases and J by 7 bases, with 10 bases of the junction left unmatched. CDR3 protein: CASSRSAGRRNEQFF. The CDR3 coding sequence is TGCGCCAGCAGCCGATCAGCGGGGAGGAGGAATGAGCAGTTCTTC.

The V and J genes are TRBV6-6 and TRBJ2-1; 9 bases map to TRBD1. Germline loops: CDR1 MNHNY, CDR2 SVGAGI (reference sequence). This CDR3 spans 14 amino acids. The ends lost 2 bases at V and 9 bases at J; junction bases unmatched: 5. The CDR3 reads CASSYRTGGTEQFF. CDR3 bases: TGTGCCAGCAGTTACCGCACAGGGGGCACTGAGCAGTTCTTC.

The chain joins TRBV10-3 to TRBJ2-1; 14 bases are shared with TRBD2. The germline V gene has CDR1 ENHRY and CDR2 SYGVKD. This CDR3 region has 15 residues. V lost 10 bases, J lost 6 bases, and 8 bases stayed unmatched. The CDR3 loop reads CATRLTSGGGNEQFF. The DNA for the CDR3 is TGTGCCACCCGCCTGACTAGCGGGGGGGGCAATGAGCAGTTCTTC.

V and J are TRBV29-1 and TRBJ2-1, with D unresolved. The CDR3 is 12 amino acids. Looked up from germline, CDR1 is SQVTM and CDR2 is ANQGSEA. Trimming stripped 4 bases from V and 5 bases from J, with 9 bases between. The CDR3 DNA sequence: TGCAGCGTTGTACGGGTCGACAATGAGCAGTTCTTC. Amino acid sequence: CSVVRVDNEQFF.

The chain employs TRBV7-2 and TRBJ2-7; 9 nucleotides match TRBD1. This CDR3 is 17 amino acids long. Losses at the gene ends were 2 bases for V and 4 bases for J; bases not matched to a gene: 12. Looked up from germline, CDR1 is SGHTA and CDR2 is FQGNSA. In DNA, the CDR3 is TGTGCCAGCAGCTTAAGGGACAGGGCCCTTACCCTTTACGAGCAGTACTTC. Protein product: CASSLRDRALTLYEQYF. The full variable domain, completed using reference TRBV7-2 and TRBJ2-7, is GAGVSQSPSNKVTEKGKDVELRCDPISGHTALYWYRQSLGQGLEFLIYFQGNSAPDKSGLPSDRFSAERTGGSVSTLTIQRTQQEDSAVYLCASSLRDRALTLYEQYFGPGTRLTVT.

The genes are TRBV4-2 and TRBJ2-1; 15 bases match TRBD2. Germline lookup yields CDR1 LGHNA and CDR2 YNFKEQ. The CDR3 is 15 residues long. The trim removed 4 bases at V and 6 bases at J, leaving 1 base unmatched. Written as DNA, the CDR3 is TGTGCCAGCAGCCTGGGACTAGCGGGGGGCAATGAGCAGTTCTTC. Encoded protein: CASSLGLAGGNEQFF.